This TCR beta chain is drawn from a study of T cell repertoires in cytomegalovirus infection. Germline CDR1 and CDR2: SGHVS and FQNEAQ. Trimming removed 4 bases from V and 3 bases from J; junction bases left unmatched: 7. The CDR3 totals 15 residues. TCRdb itself ran the reads through MiXCR, one entry per CDR3 protein. The table records approximately 1,000,000 distinct CDR3 sequences, 25% to 40% of them present only once. This clonotype was seen many times. Its antigen is still unknown. The V and J genes are TRBV7-8 and TRBJ2-3; 7 nucleotides line up with TRBD1. Source: cultured CD8+ T cells from PBMCs, taken from culture after CMV antigen stimulation. The sequence derives from a human donor in good health (CMV status not recorded). Some clones in this sample may be carry-over from other donors' samples. CDR3 amino acids: CASSSETGRTDTQYF. The CDR3 nucleotides are TGTGCCAGCAGCTCGGAGACAGGGAGAACAGATACGCAGTATTTT.